Described below is a single T cell receptor (beta chain) sequence and its context. The antigen remains unidentified. Naive-designated CD8 cells lacked CD45RO, were positively enriched for CCR7, and omitted terminally differentiated effector memory CD45RA+ cells. Profiled with immunoSEQ multiplex PCR; TCRdb holds only in-frame clones, not every one. Of millions of clones in the sample, approximately 94% were seen once. This specimen comes from a study of shared clonotypes between healthy human individuals. This CDR3 region has 15 residues. CDR1 and CDR2 from the germline V gene are SGHTA and FQGNSA. Unmatched junction bases numbered 8, after V lost 6 bases and J lost 1 base. Whole-study findings and limits: Clonotypes which were not shared had lower generation probabilities than clonotypes that all four donors shared.

The J gene is TRBJ2-7, the V gene TRBV7-2; 8 nucleotides align to TRBD2. The origin of this receptor is a man aged 18-30 years in good health. The specimen sequenced was naive CD8+ T cells sorted from blood. The CDR3 region is CASSFTSGTSYEQYF. The CDR3 coding sequence is TGTGCCAGCAGTTTCACTAGCGGTACGTCCTACGAGCAGTACTTC.